Listed below are T cell receptor beta chains from one sample, sequenced in a study of post-analysis software for immune sequencing data. TCRdb called the PCR reads again in MiXCR, with one record for every CDR3 protein. The table lists around 710,000 distinct CDR3 sequences, approximately 44% of them singletons. The sample taken for sequencing was blood. These receptors were taken from a girl aged 5 to 17 with multiple sclerosis. The CDR3 runs from the conserved cysteine through the conserved F or W. Each record gives: V gene, clone size, D gene, J gene, CDR3 protein, CDR3 DNA. D genes are given only for firm matches. Expanded clones are given a class, and other clones once, few, many or no size at all.

v_gene: TRBV10-3
abundance: .
d_gene: .
j_gene: TRBJ2-1
CDR3aa: CAITIGDEQFF
CDR3nt: TGTGCCATCACCATTGGGGATGAGCAGTTCTTC

v_gene: TRBV20-1
abundance: .
d_gene: TRBD2
j_gene: TRBJ2-3
CDR3aa: CSASETSGSTDTQYF
CDR3nt: TGCAGTGCTTCCGAGACTAGCGGGAGCACAGATACGCAGTATTTT

v_gene: TRBV5-1
abundance: .
d_gene: .
j_gene: TRBJ2-3
CDR3aa: CASSGPRDTQYF
CDR3nt: TGCGCCAGCAGCGGACCCAGAGATACGCAGTATTTT

v_gene: TRBV28
abundance: .
d_gene: TRBD2
j_gene: TRBJ2-4
CDR3aa: CASSLGLAGGRGKNIQYF
CDR3nt: TGTGCCAGCAGTTTGGGACTAGCGGGAGGCCGGGGCAAAAACATTCAGTACTTC

v_gene: TRBV28
abundance: .
d_gene: TRBD2
j_gene: TRBJ2-5
CDR3aa: CASSSPFGSGSEEQYF
CDR3nt: TGTGCCAGCAGTTCCCCGTTCGGAAGCGGGAGCGAAGAGCAGTACTTC

v_gene: TRBV12-3/TRBV12-4
abundance: .
d_gene: TRBD2
j_gene: TRBJ2-1
CDR3aa: CASSSGSTGPYNEQFF
CDR3nt: TGTGCCAGCAGTAGCGGGAGTACTGGGCCCTACAATGAGCAGTTCTTC

v_gene: TRBV20-1
abundance: few
d_gene: .
j_gene: TRBJ1-2
CDR3aa: CSARDVGRDGYTF
CDR3nt: TGCAGTGCTAGAGATGTCGGCCGCGATGGCTACACCTTC

v_gene: TRBV7-9
abundance: .
d_gene: TRBD1
j_gene: TRBJ2-1
CDR3aa: CASSTGGAVGWVDEQFF
CDR3nt: TGTGCCAGCAGCACAGGGGGTGCGGTGGGTTGGGTCGATGAGCAGTTCTTC

v_gene: TRBV28
abundance: .
d_gene: TRBD2
j_gene: TRBJ2-1
CDR3aa: CASSHVAGAGNEQFF
CDR3nt: TGTGCCAGCAGTCACGTAGCGGGAGCGGGGAATGAGCAGTTCTTC

v_gene: TRBV27
abundance: .
d_gene: .
j_gene: TRBJ2-7
CDR3aa: CASSLSRADYEQYF
CDR3nt: TGTGCCAGCAGTTTATCGAGAGCAGACTACGAGCAGTACTTC

v_gene: TRBV20-1
abundance: .
d_gene: TRBD1
j_gene: TRBJ2-7
CDR3aa: CSASGGRFGTGFGYEQYF
CDR3nt: TGCAGTGCCAGCGGCGGGCGGTTCGGGACAGGGTTTGGGTACGAGCAGTACTTC

v_gene: TRBV15
abundance: .
d_gene: TRBD1
j_gene: TRBJ1-4
CDR3aa: CATSRDRGTNEKLFF
CDR3nt: TGTGCCACCAGCAGAGACAGGGGGACTAATGAAAAACTGTTTTTT

v_gene: TRBV15
abundance: many
d_gene: .
j_gene: TRBJ2-1
CDR3aa: CATSRGVVRNEQFF
CDR3nt: TGTGCCACCAGCAGAGGGGTCGTACGCAATGAGCAGTTCTTC

v_gene: TRBV9
abundance: .
d_gene: TRBD1
j_gene: TRBJ1-5
CDR3aa: CASNPGGNSNQPQHF
CDR3nt: TGTGCCAGCAACCCAGGGGGGAATAGCAATCAGCCCCAGCATTTT

v_gene: TRBV29-1
abundance: few
d_gene: .
j_gene: TRBJ1-1
CDR3aa: CSTKDASNTEAFF
CDR3nt: TGCAGCACAAAGGACGCTTCGAACACTGAAGCTTTCTTT

v_gene: TRBV28
abundance: .
d_gene: TRBD1
j_gene: TRBJ1-2
CDR3aa: CASSLELRGRGYTF
CDR3nt: TGTGCCAGCAGTTTAGAGTTAAGGGGGCGAGGCTACACCTTC

v_gene: TRBV9
abundance: .
d_gene: TRBD2
j_gene: TRBJ2-2
CDR3aa: CASSGRALAGFLNTGELFF
CDR3nt: TGTGCCAGCAGCGGTAGAGCACTAGCGGGCTTCCTCAACACCGGGGAGCTGTTTTTT

v_gene: TRBV6-5
abundance: .
d_gene: .
j_gene: TRBJ1-2
CDR3aa: CASSPPNFYGYTF
CDR3nt: TGTGCCAGCAGCCCCCCCAACTTCTATGGCTACACCTTC

v_gene: TRBV6-2/TRBV6-3
abundance: .
d_gene: .
j_gene: TRBJ2-1
CDR3aa: CASSYSLGQNEQFF
CDR3nt: TGTGCCAGCAGTTACTCTTTGGGCCAGAATGAGCAGTTCTTC

v_gene: TRBV27
abundance: .
d_gene: TRBD1
j_gene: TRBJ2-4
CDR3aa: CASSLFGTGEVQYF
CDR3nt: TGTGCCAGCAGCCTCTTTGGGACAGGGGAGGTGCAGTACTTC

v_gene: TRBV19
abundance: .
d_gene: .
j_gene: TRBJ2-7
CDR3aa: CAGSITTGRIYEQYF
CDR3nt: TGTGCCGGTAGCATCACCACGGGACGGATCTACGAGCAGTACTTC

v_gene: TRBV24-1
abundance: .
d_gene: TRBD1
j_gene: TRBJ2-1
CDR3aa: CATGDRGRWDEQFF
CDR3nt: TGTGCCACCGGCGACAGGGGGCGTTGGGATGAGCAGTTCTTC

v_gene: TRBV20-1
abundance: .
d_gene: .
j_gene: TRBJ2-3
CDR3aa: CSGPSTDTQYF
CDR3nt: TGCAGTGGCCCGAGCACAGATACGCAGTATTTT

v_gene: TRBV29-1
abundance: .
d_gene: TRBD2
j_gene: TRBJ2-3
CDR3aa: CSVGTSGIDTQYF
CDR3nt: TGCAGCGTCGGGACTAGCGGGATCGATACGCAGTATTTT

v_gene: TRBV5-5
abundance: .
d_gene: TRBD2
j_gene: TRBJ2-3
CDR3aa: CASSLVTSGKLDTQYF
CDR3nt: TGTGCCAGCAGCTTGGTGACTAGCGGGAAGCTAGATACGCAGTATTTT

v_gene: TRBV5-1
abundance: .
d_gene: .
j_gene: TRBJ2-1
CDR3aa: CAGSLLFSGPHNEQFF
CDR3nt: TGCGCCGGCAGCTTGTTGTTTAGCGGCCCCCACAATGAGCAGTTCTTC

v_gene: TRBV28
abundance: .
d_gene: .
j_gene: TRBJ1-2
CDR3aa: CASSPTVAYGYTF
CDR3nt: TGTGCCAGCAGCCCGACAGTTGCCTATGGCTACACCTTC

v_gene: TRBV24-1
abundance: few
d_gene: .
j_gene: TRBJ2-5
CDR3aa: CATSEDGHQDQETQYF
CDR3nt: TGTGCCACCAGTGAGGATGGACACCAGGATCAAGAGACCCAGTACTTC

v_gene: TRBV6-5
abundance: once
d_gene: TRBD2
j_gene: TRBJ2-3
CDR3aa: CASSYTGLVGDTQYF
CDR3nt: TGTGCCAGCAGTTATACGGGACTAGTCGGAGATACGCAGTATTTT

v_gene: TRBV2
abundance: .
d_gene: TRBD1
j_gene: TRBJ2-5
CDR3aa: CASRLDRAQETRYF
CDR3nt: TGTGCCAGCAGGCTGGACAGGGCCCAAGAGACCCGGTACTTC

v_gene: TRBV20-1
abundance: .
d_gene: TRBD2
j_gene: TRBJ2-3
CDR3aa: CSAPASGRLADTQYF
CDR3nt: TGCAGTGCACCTGCTAGCGGGAGATTGGCAGATACGCAGTATTTT

v_gene: TRBV12-3/TRBV12-4
abundance: few
d_gene: .
j_gene: TRBJ1-2
CDR3aa: CASSPTGARGGSHTF
CDR3nt: TGTGCCAGCAGTCCCACGGGTGCACGGGGGGGCTCACACACCTTC

v_gene: TRBV29-1
abundance: .
d_gene: TRBD1
j_gene: TRBJ1-1
CDR3aa: CSVLATGFNTEAFF
CDR3nt: TGCAGCGTACTCGCGACAGGGTTTAACACTGAAGCTTTCTTT

v_gene: TRBV20-1
abundance: .
d_gene: TRBD1
j_gene: TRBJ2-7
CDR3aa: CSAPPGDRDEQYF
CDR3nt: TGCAGTGCGCCGCCCGGGGACAGGGACGAGCAGTACTTC

v_gene: TRBV12-3/TRBV12-4
abundance: .
d_gene: .
j_gene: TRBJ1-2
CDR3aa: CASSLGDYYGYTF
CDR3nt: TGTGCCAGCAGTTTGGGGGACTACTATGGCTACACCTTC

v_gene: TRBV29-1
abundance: .
d_gene: .
j_gene: TRBJ2-3
CDR3aa: CTTTGTDTQYF
CDR3nt: TGCACCACTACGGGTACAGATACGCAGTATTTT

v_gene: TRBV13
abundance: few
d_gene: .
j_gene: TRBJ2-7
CDR3aa: CASSLARDSYEQYF
CDR3nt: TGTGCCAGCAGCTTAGCGCGGGACAGCTACGAGCAGTACTTC

v_gene: TRBV24-1
abundance: once
d_gene: TRBD1
j_gene: TRBJ2-3
CDR3aa: CATSDSRTGLTDTQYF
CDR3nt: TGTGCCACCAGTGATTCTAGGACAGGGCTCACAGATACGCAGTATTTT

v_gene: TRBV4-1
abundance: .
d_gene: .
j_gene: TRBJ1-2
CDR3aa: CASSQDIPAPSGGIYGYTF
CDR3nt: TGCGCCAGCAGCCAAGATATCCCCGCCCCATCGGGCGGAATATATGGCTACACCTTC

v_gene: TRBV9
abundance: few
d_gene: .
j_gene: TRBJ2-7
CDR3aa: CASSVTSLAYEQYF
CDR3nt: TGTGCCAGCAGCGTAACTAGCCTTGCCTACGAGCAGTACTTC

v_gene: TRBV20-1
abundance: .
d_gene: .
j_gene: TRBJ2-7
CDR3aa: CSAGEMRTLSYEQYF
CDR3nt: TGCAGTGCTGGGGAAATGAGGACACTCTCCTACGAGCAGTACTTC

v_gene: TRBV29-1
abundance: few
d_gene: .
j_gene: TRBJ2-1
CDR3aa: CSVEGSSYNEQFF
CDR3nt: TGCAGCGTTGAAGGGAGCTCCTACAATGAGCAGTTCTTC

v_gene: TRBV6-5
abundance: few
d_gene: .
j_gene: TRBJ2-3
CDR3aa: CASSYRGTQSNTDTQYF
CDR3nt: TGTGCCAGCAGTTACCGAGGGACGCAGTCCAACACAGATACGCAGTATTTT

v_gene: TRBV29-1
abundance: few
d_gene: TRBD1
j_gene: TRBJ1-1
CDR3aa: CSGFGVMDRGSGEAFF
CDR3nt: TGCAGCGGATTCGGTGTGATGGACAGGGGATCGGGTGAAGCTTTCTTT

v_gene: TRBV20-1
abundance: few
d_gene: .
j_gene: TRBJ2-7
CDR3aa: CSAPGTLPYEQYF
CDR3nt: TGCAGTGCTCCCGGGACTTTACCATACGAGCAGTACTTC

v_gene: TRBV2
abundance: .
d_gene: .
j_gene: TRBJ2-5
CDR3aa: CASSEEKTQYF
CDR3nt: TGTGCCAGCAGTGAAGAAAAGACCCAGTACTTC

v_gene: TRBV10-2
abundance: few
d_gene: TRBD2
j_gene: TRBJ2-1
CDR3aa: CASRLAGDSEQFF
CDR3nt: TGCGCCAGCAGGCTAGCGGGAGATAGTGAGCAGTTCTTC

v_gene: TRBV20-1
abundance: .
d_gene: TRBD2
j_gene: TRBJ2-1
CDR3aa: CSARRPSGSNEQFF
CDR3nt: TGCAGTGCTAGAAGGCCTAGCGGGAGCAATGAGCAGTTCTTC

v_gene: TRBV12-3/TRBV12-4
abundance: .
d_gene: .
j_gene: TRBJ2-5
CDR3aa: CASSTPGETQETQYF
CDR3nt: TGTGCCAGCAGTACCCCGGGGGAGACGCAAGAGACCCAGTACTTC

v_gene: TRBV7-3
abundance: .
d_gene: TRBD2
j_gene: TRBJ2-1
CDR3aa: CASSSRPAGVWSNEQFF
CDR3nt: TGTGCCAGCAGCTCTCGACCAGCGGGAGTTTGGTCCAATGAGCAGTTCTTC

v_gene: TRBV29-1
abundance: .
d_gene: .
j_gene: TRBJ2-3
CDR3aa: CSVGVRMMTDTQYF
CDR3nt: TGCAGCGTTGGAGTGCGAATGATGACAGATACGCAGTATTTT

v_gene: TRBV7-2
abundance: .
d_gene: .
j_gene: TRBJ1-2
CDR3aa: CASSAGGDAGYGYTF
CDR3nt: TGTGCCAGCAGCGCGGGGGGGGACGCTGGCTATGGCTACACCTTC

v_gene: TRBV27
abundance: few
d_gene: .
j_gene: TRBJ2-7
CDR3aa: CASSLSWGTPYEQYF
CDR3nt: TGTGCCAGCAGTTTATCGTGGGGGACTCCCTACGAGCAGTACTTC

v_gene: TRBV5-1
abundance: few
d_gene: TRBD1
j_gene: TRBJ1-1
CDR3aa: CASSSRPTTGTSNTEAFF
CDR3nt: TGCGCCAGCAGCTCACGACCAACGACAGGGACATCGAACACTGAAGCTTTCTTT